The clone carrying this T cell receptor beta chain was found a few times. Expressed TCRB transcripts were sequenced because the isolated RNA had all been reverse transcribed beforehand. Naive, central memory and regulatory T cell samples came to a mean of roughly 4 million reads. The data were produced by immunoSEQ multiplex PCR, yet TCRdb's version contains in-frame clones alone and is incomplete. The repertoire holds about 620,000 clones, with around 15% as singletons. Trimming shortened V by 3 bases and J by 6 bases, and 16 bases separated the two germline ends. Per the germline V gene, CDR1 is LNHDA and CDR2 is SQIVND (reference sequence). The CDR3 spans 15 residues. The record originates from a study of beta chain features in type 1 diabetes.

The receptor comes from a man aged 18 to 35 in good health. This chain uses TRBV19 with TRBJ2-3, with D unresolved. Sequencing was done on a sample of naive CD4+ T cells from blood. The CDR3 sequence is CASSMQQWLGDTQYF. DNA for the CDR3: TGTGCCAGTAGTATGCAACAGTGGCTAGGGGATACGCAGTATTTT.